Shown below are 23 T cell receptor beta chains from a single sample sequenced in a study of T cell repertoires in cytomegalovirus infection. No antigen is known for these receptors. TCRdb re-called the reads with MiXCR, one entry per CDR3 protein. This sample has about 890,000 distinct CDR3 sequences, with about a third found just once. The sample here was cultured CD8+ T cells from PBMCs, taken from culture after CMV antigen stimulation. The receptors were sampled from a human donor in good health (CMV status not recorded). Some clones in this sample may be carry-over from other donors' samples.

V usage is TRBV4-1 and J usage is TRBJ2-1, with D maybe TRBD2 (5 bases). The CDR3 loop spans 15 amino acids. Trimming cost V 0 bases and J 9 bases, with 15 bases left between them. Germline lookup yields CDR1 MGHRA and CDR2 YSYEKL. CDR3 sequence: CASSQDGRSGSEQFF. The CDR3 DNA reads TGCGCCAGCAGCCAAGATGGGCGATCGGGGAGTGAGCAGTTCTTC.

This clonotype was observed a few times. The chain couples TRBV23-1 to TRBJ2-7; D may correspond to TRBD1 or TRBD2 (5 bases each). TRBV23-1 is marked as an open reading frame, function uncertain. Trimming left V 7 bases short and J 4 bases short, with 17 bases between. CDR3 length: 14 amino acids. The CDR3: CASTLGRKPYEQYV. CDR3 nucleotide sequence: TGCGCCAGCACACTGGGACGGAAACCATACGAGCAGTACGTC.

This clonotype was found a few times. J is TRBJ1-3 and V is TRBV19; 7 nucleotides match TRBD1. CDR1 LNHDA and CDR2 SQIVND come from the germline V gene (reference sequence). Losses at the gene ends were 8 bases for V and 2 bases for J; bases not matched to a gene: 6. This CDR3 is built from 14 residues. Here the CDR3 DNA reads TGTGCCAGTCGGACAGGCATGACTGGAAACACCATATATTTT. The encoded protein is CASRTGMTGNTIYF.

This clonotype was picked up a small number of times. The CDR3 region is CASKRYRERGSPLHF. The CDR3 nucleotides are TGTGCCAGCAAGCGGTACAGGGAAAGAGGATCACCCCTCCACTTT. The V gene is TRBV28, the J gene TRBJ1-6, with a possible D match to TRBD1 (6 bases). The CDR3 covers 15 residues. Trimming removed 7 bases from V and 10 bases from J, with 20 bases in between. CDR1 MDHEN and CDR2 SYDVKM come from the germline V gene.

The chain carries TRBV10-3 and TRBJ1-4; 7 bases map to TRBD1. The V gene end was trimmed by 2 bases and the J gene end by 5 bases; junction bases not matched to a gene: 5. CDR1 and CDR2 (germline): ENHRY, SYGVKD. This CDR3 region has 15 residues. The CDR3 nucleotides read TGTGCCATCAGTGAGCACCGGGACAGAAATGAAAAACTGTTTTTT. Translation: CAISEHRDRNEKLFF.

This clonotype was counted a few times. V usage is TRBV6-2 or TRBV6-3 and J usage is TRBJ2-7; the D gene is possibly TRBD2 (5 bases). Germline V gives CDR1 MNHEY, CDR2 SVGEGT. V dropped 7 bases and J dropped 0 bases, with 13 bases sitting between them. The CDR3 covers 14 residues. CDR3 protein: CASIDGLNSYEQYV. CDR3 DNA: TGTGCCAGCATTGATGGACTGAACTCCTACGAGCAGTACGTC.

The table lists this clonotype with many counts. The chain joins TRBV7-8 to TRBJ2-3, with 9 bases aligning to TRBD2. The V gene's germline CDR1 is SGHVS and CDR2 FQNEAQ. The V gene end was trimmed by 4 bases and the J gene end by 2 bases; junction bases not matched to a gene: 7. The CDR3 is made up of 16 amino acids. The CDR3 spells CASSSKRGDHTDTQYF. The CDR3 DNA is TGTGCCAGCAGCTCCAAGCGGGGGGACCACACAGATACGCAGTATTTT.

The chain is built from TRBV15 and TRBJ1-1; 8 nucleotides agree with TRBD1. Germline CDR1 and CDR2: LNHNV and YYDKDF (reference sequence). The CDR3 covers 19 residues. With V trimmed by 7 bases and J by 0 bases, 19 bases remained unmatched. CDR3 sequence: CATTSTRIGTGLLNTEAFF. CDR3 bases: TGTGCCACCACCTCCACCAGGATCGGGACAGGACTATTGAACACTGAAGCTTTCTTT.

This clonotype has more than one count but fewer than ten. This chain links TRBV6-1 with TRBJ2-7, with 7 bases matching TRBD1. The CDR3 contains 15 residues. From germline, CDR1 is MNHNS and CDR2 SASEGT. Trimming removed 3 bases from V and 2 bases from J; junction bases left unmatched: 7. CDR3 residues: CASSDLTGRPYEQYF. CDR3 nucleotides: TGTGCCAGCAGTGACTTGACAGGGCGTCCCTACGAGCAGTACTTC.

The V call is TRBV12-3 or TRBV12-4, the J call TRBJ2-2; TRBD2 is a possible D gene (6 bases). V shed 5 bases and J shed 6 bases, with 13 bases lying between them. The CDR3 extends over 14 amino acids. In nucleotides, the CDR3 is TGTGCCAGCAGTCCCACATGGGGGGCCGGGGAGCTGTTTTTT. It yields the protein CASSPTWGAGELFF.

CDR3 nucleotide sequence: TGTGCCAGCAGCCATTTACAGGGGGTGGTCAAAAACATTCAGTACTTC. As protein: CASSHLQGVVKNIQYF. V and J are TRBV13 and TRBJ2-4; 8 bases are a match to TRBD1. The CDR3 loop spans 16 amino acids. Unmatched junction bases numbered 9, after V lost 5 bases and J lost 3 bases. Germline-derived CDR1 and CDR2 are PRHDT and FYEKMQ (reference sequence).

This clonotype showed up just a few times. In nucleotides, the CDR3 is TGTGCCAGCAACGACAGGGTTGGAAACACCATATATTTT. Protein: CASNDRVGNTIYF. V usage is TRBV6-6 and J usage is TRBJ1-3; 7 bases map to TRBD1. There are 13 residues in the CDR3. J gave up 3 bases and V 7 bases, and 3 bases lay outside the gene matches. CDR1 is MNHNY and CDR2 is SVGAGI in the germline V gene (reference sequence).

The rearrangement uses TRBV4-1 and TRBJ2-7; the match to TRBD2 covers 9 bases. CDR1 and CDR2 from the germline V gene are MGHRA and YSYEKL. CDR3 size: 15 residues. The V segment lost 4 bases and the J segment 2 bases; nucleotides outside the gene matches: 6. The CDR3 region has the DNA TGCGCCAGCAGCCTCCGACTAGCGGTTACCTACGAGCAGTACTTC. Protein product: CASSLRLAVTYEQYF.

The rearrangement links TRBV15 to TRBJ2-7; no definite D call. The CDR3 loop spans 15 amino acids. Germline lookup yields CDR1 LNHNV and CDR2 YYDKDF (reference sequence). V was pared by 0 bases and J by 0 bases, with 9 bases between. The chain's CDR3 is CATSRDRLSSYEQYF. Here the CDR3 DNA reads TGTGCCACCAGCAGAGACAGGCTCAGCTCCTACGAGCAGTACTTC.

This clonotype was seen a single time. The rearrangement joins TRBV10-3 to TRBJ1-5; D is unclear. Trimming removed 6 bases at V and 4 bases at J, with 10 bases between. CDR1 is ENHRY and CDR2 is SYGVKD in the germline V gene. The CDR3 length is 13 residues. The CDR3 region is CAIRGGLNQPQHF. The CDR3 DNA reads as TGTGCCATCAGGGGAGGGTTAAATCAGCCCCAGCATTTT.

This clonotype was counted a few times. This sequence joins TRBV6-5 and TRBJ2-3; D gene uncertain. The length of the CDR3 is 14 residues. The V end was cut by 7 bases, the J end by 1 base, with 12 bases between. Germline CDR1 MNHEY, CDR2 SVGAGI. CDR3 region: CASTPTLGTDTQYF. As DNA, the CDR3 is TGTGCCAGCACCCCGACGCTCGGCACAGATACGCAGTATTTT.

The rearrangement uses TRBV5-1 and TRBJ2-7, with D tentatively TRBD2 (5 bases). The CDR3 is 14 amino acids. Germline V gene sequence: CDR1 SGHRS, CDR2 YFSETQ. The V end was cut by 1 base, the J end by 6 bases, with 14 bases between. CDR3 DNA sequence: TGCGCCAGCAGCTTGACCCCCGGGGATCGCGAGCAGTACTTC. Translated: CASSLTPGDREQYF.

This clonotype was counted many times. This sequence joins TRBV12-3 or TRBV12-4 and TRBJ1-1, with a tentative D call TRBD1 (5 bases). V was shortened by 11 bases and J by 0 bases, with 13 bases between the two germline ends. There are 13 residues in the CDR3. DNA of the CDR3: TGTGCCTCCCGGGTAGGGGTGAACACTGAAGCTTTCTTT. As protein: CASRVGVNTEAFF.

The genes are TRBV19 and TRBJ1-5, with D maybe TRBD1 (5 bases). CDR3 length: 15 residues. Between the trimmed V and J ends, which lost 0 bases and 3 bases, there was a span of 9 bases. The germline gives CDR1 LNHDA, CDR2 SQIVND (reference sequence). This CDR3 is CASSIDGGINQPQHF. CDR3 in DNA: TGTGCCAGTAGTATAGACGGGGGGATCAATCAGCCCCAGCATTTT.

The rearrangement joins TRBV6-5 to TRBJ2-7, with TRBD1 as a possible D gene (6 bases). The CDR3 runs to 15 residues. V lost 6 bases and J lost 3, with 18 bases in between. Looked up from germline, CDR1 is MNHEY and CDR2 is SVGAGI. The chain's CDR3 is CASSYFQGIDYEQYF. The CDR3 region has the DNA TGTGCCAGCAGCTATTTCCAGGGGATAGACTACGAGCAGTACTTC.

The gene calls are TRBV7-2 and TRBJ2-1; D ambiguous. V lost 5 bases and J lost 3, with 8 bases in between. Looked up from germline, CDR1 is SGHTA and CDR2 is FQGNSA. The CDR3 runs 13 residues. CDR3 residues: CASSTDGYNEQFF. In DNA, the CDR3 is TGTGCCAGCAGCACCGACGGCTACAATGAGCAGTTCTTC.

The chain uses TRBV27 and TRBJ1-5; 12 positions match TRBD1. Looked up from germline, CDR1 is MNHEY and CDR2 is SMNVEV (reference sequence). This CDR3 region has 18 residues. Losses at the gene ends were 6 bases for V and 3 bases for J; bases not matched to a gene: 12. The CDR3 here is CASRITGTGGAVNQPQHF. The CDR3 coding sequence is TGTGCCAGCAGGATTACCGGGACAGGGGGCGCGGTCAATCAGCCCCAGCATTTT.

This clonotype was observed a few times. This chain links TRBV5-4 with TRBJ2-3; 10 bases line up with TRBD2. The germline gives CDR1 SGHNT, CDR2 YYREEE (reference sequence). This CDR3 has 17 amino acids. V dropped 4 bases and J dropped 6; count of bases not matched to a gene: 14. Here the CDR3 reads CASSPASGGPRLDTQYF. CDR3 sequence (DNA): TGTGCCAGCAGCCCGGCTAGCGGGGGACCTCGGTTGGATACGCAGTATTTT.